This TCR beta chain was captured in a study of metastatic and nonmetastatic thyroid tumors. Study background: Repertoires of blood and of tissue (tumor or nodule) from malignant and benign thyroid patients were compared.

Study-level findings and limits: Malignant tumors reportedly showed significantly higher TCR beta diversity than benign nodules in both blood and tumor.

All patients were treatment-naive before thyroid surgery. In its sample, this clone was seen a few times. Its antigen remains unidentified. In the authors' workflow: A papillary thyroid cancer distant-metastasis classifier was built from CDR3 differences across clinicopathological groups. TCRdb re-called the PCR reads with MiXCR. TCRdb, not the original authors, processed these V and J calls. The data show around 45,000 clones, less than 3.5% seen once. The origin of this receptor is a female donor with papillary thyroid cancer or a benign thyroid nodule (not recorded which). Some clones in this sample may be carry-over from other donors' samples. The source material was blood.

The CDR3 reads CASSSRQGLYSPLHF. The CDR3 nucleotides are TGTGCCAGCAGTTCACGACAGGGTCTTTATTCACCCCTCCACTTT. This chain connects TRBV6-2 or TRBV6-3 to TRBJ1-6; TRBD1 matches 7 bases. Losses at the gene ends were 4 bases for V and 8 bases for J; bases not matched to a gene: 8. The CDR3 spans 15 residues. Germline V gene lookup returns CDR1 MNHEY and CDR2 SVGEGT.